This T cell receptor (beta chain) came from a study of OX40 agonist ivuxolimab in advanced cancers. At the level of the whole study: Ivuxolimab was an agonistic, fully human IgG2 monoclonal antibody directed against OX40 (CD134), a costimulatory receptor. Partial responses occurred in three dose-escalation patients: two with cutaneous melanoma and one with hepatocellular carcinoma. A male proportion of roughly 80% and a mean age of approximately 61 years, ranging from about 23 to 79, were recorded for the dose-escalation cohort. Among the 52 dose-escalation patients, about 20 had hepatocellular carcinoma, 15 melanoma, 9 renal cell carcinoma and 9 head and neck cancer. The paper reports the monotherapy dose-escalation portion (N of about 56 patients) of the phase I ivuxolimab trial. Intravenous ivuxolimab was administered to patients every 2 weeks at six dose levels: 0.01, 0.1, 0.3, 1.5, 3 and 10 mg/kg. The point of sequencing TCRbeta in the periphery was to test whether ivuxolimab changed TCR sequence diversity and drove clonal T-cell expansion. Prior anti-PD-1, anti-PD-L1 or anti-CTLA-4 therapy was permitted, and about two fifths of dose-escalation patients had received checkpoint inhibitors. Paper-wide results and their limitations: Low levels of normalized T-cell clonal expansion were also shown by some nonresponding patients. In partial responders in the 0.1-3.0 mg/kg groups, normalized peripheral clonal expansion was found to be among the lowest, especially among CD8+ T cells. Clonal expansion of both CD4+ and CD8+ blood T cells was observed from baseline to week 6 at doses 0.1 to 3.0 mg/kg. The antigen specificity of the clonally expanded peripheral T cells was not determined. After ivuxolimab, more expanded clones were found on average in CD8+ T cells than in CD4+ T cells.

The trial excluded patients who had a history of autoimmune disease or were on systemic immunosuppression. In every dose cohort, peripheral blood was drawn for TCR sequencing at baseline, cycle 4 day 1, and cycle 7 day 1. The samples were taken from a phase I, first-in-human, multicenter, open-label dose-escalation trial of ivuxolimab. Adults with locally advanced or metastatic head and neck squamous cell, hepatocellular, melanoma or renal cell carcinoma were enrolled in the trial. Before TCR sequencing, CD4+ T cells and CD8+ T cells were sorted from peripheral blood as separate populations. From a lookup of the germline V gene, CDR1 and CDR2 are SNHLY and FYNNEI. The CDR3 spans 14 residues, from the cysteine through the phenylalanine. Only CDR3 DNA remains: 42 bases, in frame from the first base. V lost 6 bases and J lost 3 bases; the stretch between them is 15 bases long. Genomic DNA was isolated from the sorted cells so that the TCRbeta CDR3 region could be sequenced. TCRbeta CDR3 regions were sequenced using the immunoSEQ Assay. TCRdb stores this immuneACCESS table with in-frame sequences only. Part of the clones is absent; in the studies checked, under half of the shortfall reflects unresolved V genes, and no reason is known for the rest. For this sample the table gives 45,000 to 75,000 clones, of which over 75% were detected only once. Together, the top ten hold roughly 1.5% of the sample.

In regard to this clone: Its specific antigen is unknown. Base qualities are not at hand, and no much larger clone is one base apart.

The TCR sequence derives from an adult with an advanced solid tumor such as melanoma, head and neck, liver or kidney cancer. The input for sequencing was CD4+ or CD8+ T cells sorted from blood, taken in a trial of the OX40 agonist ivuxolimab. In this chain, TRBV2 is recombined with TRBJ2-7; matching of 6 bases hints at TRBD1 as the D gene. The base sequence is TGTGCCAGCAGGAGGACAGAAGTTAACTACGAGCAGTACTTC. The translation is CASRRTEVNYEQYF.